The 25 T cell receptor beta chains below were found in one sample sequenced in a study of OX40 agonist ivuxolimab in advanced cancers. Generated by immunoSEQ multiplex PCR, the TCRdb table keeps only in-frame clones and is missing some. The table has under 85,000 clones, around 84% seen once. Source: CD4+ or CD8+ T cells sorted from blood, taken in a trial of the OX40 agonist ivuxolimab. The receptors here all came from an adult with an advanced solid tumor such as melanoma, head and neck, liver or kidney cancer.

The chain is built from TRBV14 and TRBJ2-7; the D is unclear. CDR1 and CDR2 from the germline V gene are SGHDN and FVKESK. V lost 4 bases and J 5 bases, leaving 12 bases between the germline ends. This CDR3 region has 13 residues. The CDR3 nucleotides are TGTGCCAGCAGCCTTAATCTTTACCACGAGCAGTACTTC. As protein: CASSLNLYHEQYF.

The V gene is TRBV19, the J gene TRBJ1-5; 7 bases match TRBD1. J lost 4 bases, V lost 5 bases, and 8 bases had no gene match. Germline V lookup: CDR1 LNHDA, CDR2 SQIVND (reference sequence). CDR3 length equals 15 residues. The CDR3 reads CASSPRDSPNQPQHF. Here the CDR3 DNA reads TGTGCCAGTAGTCCCCGGGACAGTCCAAATCAGCCCCAGCATTTT.

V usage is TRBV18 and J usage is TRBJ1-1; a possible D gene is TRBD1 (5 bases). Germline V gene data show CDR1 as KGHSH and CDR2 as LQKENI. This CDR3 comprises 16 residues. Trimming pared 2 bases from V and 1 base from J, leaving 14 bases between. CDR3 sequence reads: CASSPEGQIRNTEAFF. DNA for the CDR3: TGTGCCAGCTCACCAGAGGGGCAAATTAGGAACACTGAAGCTTTCTTT.

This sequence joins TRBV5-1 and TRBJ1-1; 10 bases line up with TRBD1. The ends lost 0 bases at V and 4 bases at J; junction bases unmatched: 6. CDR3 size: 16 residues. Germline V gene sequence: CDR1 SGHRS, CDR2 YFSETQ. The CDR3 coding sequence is TGCGCCAGCAGCTTGGTTGACAGGGGGCTAGGCACTGAAGCTTTCTTT. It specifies CASSLVDRGLGTEAFF. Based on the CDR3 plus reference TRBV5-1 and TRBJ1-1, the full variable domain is KAGVTQTPRYLIKTRGQQVTLSCSPISGHRSVSWYQQTPGQGLQFLFEYFSETQRNKGNFPGRFSGRQFSNSRSEMNVSTLELGDSALYLCASSLVDRGLGTEAFFGQGTRLTVV.

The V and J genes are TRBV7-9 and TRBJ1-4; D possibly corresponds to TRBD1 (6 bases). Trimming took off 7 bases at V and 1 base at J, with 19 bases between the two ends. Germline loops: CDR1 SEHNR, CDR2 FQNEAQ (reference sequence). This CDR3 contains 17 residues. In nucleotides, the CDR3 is TGTGCCAGCACCCTTACGCGGGGGCCGGGAACTAATGAAAAACTGTTTTTT. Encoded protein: CASTLTRGPGTNEKLFF. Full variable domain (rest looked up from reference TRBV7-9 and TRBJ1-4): DTGVSQNPRHKITKRGQNVTFRCDPISEHNRLYWYRQTLGQGPEFLTYFQNEAQLEKSRLLSDRFSAERPKGSFSTLEIQRTEQGDSAMYLCASTLTRGPGTNEKLFFGSGTQLSVL.

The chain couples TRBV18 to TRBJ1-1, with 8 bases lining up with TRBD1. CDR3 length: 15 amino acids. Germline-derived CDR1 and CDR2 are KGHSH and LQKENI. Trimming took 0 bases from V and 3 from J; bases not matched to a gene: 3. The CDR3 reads CASSPPDRVDTEAFF. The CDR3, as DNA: TGTGCCAGCTCACCACCGGACAGGGTGGACACTGAAGCTTTCTTT.

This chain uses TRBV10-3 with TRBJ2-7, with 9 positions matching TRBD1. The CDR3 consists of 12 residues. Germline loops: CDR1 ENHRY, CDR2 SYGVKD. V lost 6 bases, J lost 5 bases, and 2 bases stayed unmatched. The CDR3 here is CAIRGQGDEQYF. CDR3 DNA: TGTGCCATCAGGGGACAGGGTGACGAGCAGTACTTC.

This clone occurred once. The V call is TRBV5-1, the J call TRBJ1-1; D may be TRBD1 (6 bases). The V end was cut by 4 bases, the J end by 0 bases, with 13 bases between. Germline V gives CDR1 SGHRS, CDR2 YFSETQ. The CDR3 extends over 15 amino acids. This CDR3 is CASSPYDRMNTEAFF. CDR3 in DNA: TGCGCCAGCAGCCCGTACGACAGGATGAACACTGAAGCTTTCTTT.

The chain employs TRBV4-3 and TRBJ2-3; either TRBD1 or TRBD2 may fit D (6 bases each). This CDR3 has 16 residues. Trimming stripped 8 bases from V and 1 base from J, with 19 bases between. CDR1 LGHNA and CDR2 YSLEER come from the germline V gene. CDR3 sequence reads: CASSPPGAEGTDTQYF. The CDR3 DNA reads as TGCGCCAGCTCTCCCCCGGGGGCCGAGGGCACAGATACGCAGTATTTT.

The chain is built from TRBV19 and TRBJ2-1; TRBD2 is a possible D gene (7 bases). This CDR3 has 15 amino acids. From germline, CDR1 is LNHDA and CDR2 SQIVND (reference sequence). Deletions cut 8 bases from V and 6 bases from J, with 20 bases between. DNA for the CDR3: TGTGCCAGTTCCCCCGGGGAGGGGGTAAGCAATGAGCAGTTCTTC. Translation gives CASSPGEGVSNEQFF.

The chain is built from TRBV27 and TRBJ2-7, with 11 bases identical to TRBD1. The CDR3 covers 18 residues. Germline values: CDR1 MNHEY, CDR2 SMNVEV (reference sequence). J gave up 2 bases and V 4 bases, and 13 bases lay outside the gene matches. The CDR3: CASSSTFLGDRGTYEQYF. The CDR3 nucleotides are TGTGCCAGCAGTTCAACCTTCCTGGGGGACAGGGGGACCTACGAGCAGTACTTC.

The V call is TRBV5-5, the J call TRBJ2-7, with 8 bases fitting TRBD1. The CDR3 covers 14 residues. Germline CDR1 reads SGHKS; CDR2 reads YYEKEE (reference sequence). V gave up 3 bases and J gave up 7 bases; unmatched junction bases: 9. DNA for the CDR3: TGTGCCAGCAGCTCCGGGACAGGCCCGGGGGAGCAGTACGTC. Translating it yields CASSSGTGPGEQYV.

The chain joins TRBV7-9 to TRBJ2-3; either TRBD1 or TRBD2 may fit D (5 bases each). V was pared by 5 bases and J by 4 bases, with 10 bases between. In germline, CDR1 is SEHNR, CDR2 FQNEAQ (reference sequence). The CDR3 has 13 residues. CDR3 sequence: CASSLLGADTQYF. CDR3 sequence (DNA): TGTGCCAGCAGCCTCCTGGGGGCAGATACGCAGTATTTT.

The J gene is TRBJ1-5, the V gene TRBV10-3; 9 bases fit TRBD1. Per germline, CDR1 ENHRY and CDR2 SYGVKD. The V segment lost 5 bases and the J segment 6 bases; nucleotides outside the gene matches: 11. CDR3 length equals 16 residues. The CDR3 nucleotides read TGTGCCATCAGTACCGGAAACAGGGGGCTCAGTCAGCCCCAGCATTTT. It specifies CAISTGNRGLSQPQHF.

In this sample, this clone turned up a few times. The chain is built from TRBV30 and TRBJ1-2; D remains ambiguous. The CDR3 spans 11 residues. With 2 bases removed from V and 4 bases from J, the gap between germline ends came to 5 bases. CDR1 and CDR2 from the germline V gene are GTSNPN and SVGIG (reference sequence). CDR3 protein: CAWSPSYGYTF. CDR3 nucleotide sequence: TGTGCCTGGAGTCCATCCTATGGCTACACCTTC.

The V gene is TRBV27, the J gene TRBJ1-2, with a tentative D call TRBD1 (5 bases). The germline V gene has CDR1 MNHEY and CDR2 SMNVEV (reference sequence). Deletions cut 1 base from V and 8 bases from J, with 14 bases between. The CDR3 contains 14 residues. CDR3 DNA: TGTGCCAGCAGTTTATTTTGGGGGGGGTCGGGCTACACCTTC. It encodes CASSLFWGGSGYTF.

The CDR3 loop reads CASSPPNGESGANVLTF. The CDR3 DNA is TGTGCCAGCTCACCACCTAATGGGGAATCTGGGGCCAACGTCCTGACTTTC. The rearrangement uses TRBV18 and TRBJ2-6; D unclear. The V end was cut by 0 bases, the J end by 1 base, with 10 bases between. Germline V gene lookup returns CDR1 KGHSH and CDR2 LQKENI. This CDR3 is built from 17 residues.

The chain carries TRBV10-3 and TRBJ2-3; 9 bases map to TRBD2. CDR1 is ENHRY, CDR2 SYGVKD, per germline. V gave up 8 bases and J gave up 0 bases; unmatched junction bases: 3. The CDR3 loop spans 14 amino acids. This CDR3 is CAIVAGGSTDTQYF. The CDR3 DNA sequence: TGTGCCATCGTGGCGGGGGGGAGCACAGATACGCAGTATTTT.

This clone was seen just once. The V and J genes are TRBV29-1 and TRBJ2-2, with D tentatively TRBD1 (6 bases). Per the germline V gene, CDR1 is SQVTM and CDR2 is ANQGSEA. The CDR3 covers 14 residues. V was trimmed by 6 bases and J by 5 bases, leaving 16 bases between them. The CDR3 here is CSVLRGRNTGELFF. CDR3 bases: TGCAGCGTCCTCAGGGGCCGTAATACCGGGGAGCTGTTTTTT.

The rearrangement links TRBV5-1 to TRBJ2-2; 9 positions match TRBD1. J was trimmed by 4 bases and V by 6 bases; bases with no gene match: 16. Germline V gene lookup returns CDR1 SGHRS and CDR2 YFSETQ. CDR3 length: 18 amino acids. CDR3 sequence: CASKIGGQGIVSTGELFF. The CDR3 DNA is TGCGCCAGCAAGATTGGGGGACAGGGAATCGTGAGCACCGGGGAGCTGTTTTTT.

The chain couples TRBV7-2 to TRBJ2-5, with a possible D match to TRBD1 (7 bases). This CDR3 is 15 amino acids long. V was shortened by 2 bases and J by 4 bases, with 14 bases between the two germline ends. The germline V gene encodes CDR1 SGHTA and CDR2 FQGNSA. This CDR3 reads CASSLRGTARETQYF. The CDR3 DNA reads TGTGCCAGCAGCTTACGGGGGACAGCCAGAGAGACCCAGTACTTC.

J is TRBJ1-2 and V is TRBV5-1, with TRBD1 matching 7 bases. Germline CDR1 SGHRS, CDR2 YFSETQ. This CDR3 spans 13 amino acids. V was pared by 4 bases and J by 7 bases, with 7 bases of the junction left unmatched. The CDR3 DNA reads TGCGCCAGCAGCGCGGGACAGTTACTTGGCTACACCTTC. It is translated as CASSAGQLLGYTF.

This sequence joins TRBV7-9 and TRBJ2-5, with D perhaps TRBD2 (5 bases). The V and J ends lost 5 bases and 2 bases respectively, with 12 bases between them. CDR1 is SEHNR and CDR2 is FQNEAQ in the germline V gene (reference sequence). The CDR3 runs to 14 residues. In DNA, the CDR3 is TGTGCCAGCAGCCGGCTTGGGGAGCAAGAGACCCAGTACTTC. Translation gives CASSRLGEQETQYF.

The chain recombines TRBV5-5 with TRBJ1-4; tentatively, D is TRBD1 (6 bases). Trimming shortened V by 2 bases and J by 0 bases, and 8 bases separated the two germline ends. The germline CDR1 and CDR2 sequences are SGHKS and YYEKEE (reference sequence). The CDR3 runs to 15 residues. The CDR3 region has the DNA TGTGCCAGCAGCTTACAGGGCGCAACTAATGAAAAACTGTTTTTT. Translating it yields CASSLQGATNEKLFF.

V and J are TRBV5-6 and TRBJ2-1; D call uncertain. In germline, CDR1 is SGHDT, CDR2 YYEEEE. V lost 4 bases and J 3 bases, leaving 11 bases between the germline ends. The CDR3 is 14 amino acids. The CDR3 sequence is CASSPRLGYNEQFF. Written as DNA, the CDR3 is TGTGCCAGCAGCCCCCGCCTGGGCTACAATGAGCAGTTCTTC.